Shown below are 20 T cell receptor beta chains from a single sample sequenced in a study of human T cells and chemical hapten exposure. As to time point: patch test 1, 2 weeks after DPC sensitization. Treatment noted: therapeutic diphenylcyclopropenone sensitization with weekly scalp DPC. Each CDR3 protein gets one entry after TCRdb re-called the RACE reads with MiXCR. The repertoire includes tens of thousands of distinct CDR3 sequences, about 10% of them detected once, and about 4.2% sits in the top ten. Sequenced here: whole blood, sampled in connection with sensitization to the hapten diphenylcyclopropenone (DPC). These receptor sequences come from a woman in her fifties or sixties with alopecia areata. Some clones in this sample may be carry-over from other donors' samples.

This clonotype was detected many times. This chain connects TRBV5-1 to TRBJ2-5; D is possibly TRBD2 (7 bases). V was shortened by 6 bases and J by 5 bases, with 20 bases between the two germline ends. Germline V CDR1 and CDR2: SGHRS, YFSETQ. The CDR3 sequence is 15 residues long. For the CDR3, the DNA is TGCGCCAGCACCAACTCGGGGGGCGCCCCGGAGACCCAGTACTTC. The encoded protein is CASTNSGGAPETQYF.

This clonotype was counted at least ten times. The rearrangement links TRBV10-1 to TRBJ2-3, with 7 bases lining up with TRBD2. CDR3 length: 16 residues. From germline, CDR1 is WNHNN and CDR2 SYGVQD (reference sequence). Unmatched junction bases numbered 11, after V lost 4 bases and J lost 4 bases. The DNA for the CDR3 is TGCGCCAGCAGTGCATGGGAGGGAGGCATCGCAGATACGCAGTATTTT. Its translation is CASSAWEGGIADTQYF.

There are a few counts of this clonotype. This rearrangement joins TRBV6-2 or TRBV6-3 to TRBJ2-2; maybe TRBD1 (5 bases). V lost 8 bases to trimming and J lost 8 bases, with 24 bases between them. The germline gives CDR1 MNHEY, CDR2 SVGEGT. The CDR3 extends over 16 amino acids. For the CDR3, the DNA is TGTGCCAGCGAGTCGTCGATTCAGCTCCAGGGTGGGGAGCTGTTTTTT. This gives the protein CASESSIQLQGGELFF.

This clonotype was counted a few times. The chain is built from TRBV6-2 or TRBV6-3 and TRBJ2-1; D not resolved. Germline CDR1 MNHEY, CDR2 SVGEGT. V gave up 5 bases and J gave up 7 bases, with 9 bases separating them. The CDR3 sequence is 12 residues long. CDR3 nucleotides: TGTGCCAGCAGTCCCCTTCGGAATGAGCAGTTCTTC. This encodes CASSPLRNEQFF.

Sample share makes this clonotype medium-sized (0.01 to 0.1%). The gene calls are TRBV10-3 and TRBJ1-1, with a possible D match to TRBD1 (5 bases). Germline loops: CDR1 ENHRY, CDR2 SYGVKD. V was trimmed by 0 bases and J by 4 bases, leaving 15 bases between them. CDR3 size: 16 residues. The chain's CDR3 is CAISESSTRGGTEAFF. The CDR3 DNA follows: TGTGCCATCAGTGAGTCCTCGACCCGCGGGGGCACTGAAGCTTTCTTT.

This clonotype was seen only a few times. The chain recombines TRBV28 with TRBJ2-7; 8 bases line up with TRBD1. This CDR3 has 14 residues. V shed 3 bases, J shed 3 bases, and the junction held 4 bases outside the gene matches. The V gene's germline CDR1 is MDHEN and CDR2 SYDVKM. The CDR3: CASSLNRGDYEQYF. The CDR3 DNA is TGTGCCAGCAGTTTGAACAGGGGGGACTACGAGCAGTACTTC. Based on the CDR3 plus reference TRBV28 and TRBJ2-7, the full variable domain is DVKVTQSSRYLVKRTGEKVFLECVQDMDHENMFWYRQDPGLGLRLIYFSYDVKMKEKGDIPEGYSVSREKKERFSLILESASTNQTSMYLCASSLNRGDYEQYFGPGTRLTVT.

This chain links TRBV19 with TRBJ2-4, with 8 bases identical to TRBD1. Trimming cost V 6 bases and J 0 bases; bases outside gene matches: 7. The CDR3 sequence is 16 residues long. Germline-derived CDR1 and CDR2 are LNHDA and SQIVND (reference sequence). CDR3 residues: CASSRTGNLAKNIQYF. In nucleotides, the CDR3 is TGTGCCAGTAGCCGGACAGGGAACCTAGCCAAAAACATTCAGTACTTC.

This clonotype was seen only a few times. The chain is built from TRBV29-1 and TRBJ2-1; D might be TRBD1 (5 bases). Germline lookup yields CDR1 SQVTM and CDR2 ANQGSEA. The CDR3 totals 12 residues. Trimming removed 5 bases at V and 7 bases at J, with 12 bases between. This chain's CDR3 is CSVQQQANEQFF. CDR3 sequence (DNA): TGCAGCGTTCAGCAACAGGCTAATGAGCAGTTCTTC.

This clonotype was observed many times. This chain links TRBV12-3 or TRBV12-4 with TRBJ1-5, with D possibly being TRBD1 (5 bases). The CDR3 contains 13 residues. The ends were cut back, 5 bases at V and 6 bases at J, with 11 bases in the middle. This CDR3 reads CASSPQGGQPQHF. Here the CDR3 DNA reads TGTGCCAGCAGTCCCCAGGGAGGTCAGCCCCAGCATTTT.

At least ten counts were recorded for this clonotype. The chain employs TRBV30 and TRBJ2-7; TRBD1 matches at 7 bases. This CDR3 comprises 14 residues. Germline V gene sequence: CDR1 GTSNPN, CDR2 SVGIG (reference sequence). Unmatched junction bases numbered 7, after V lost 1 base and J lost 4 bases. The CDR3 coding sequence is TGTGCCTGGAGTGCCAAGGGGGCGATTTACGAGCAGTACTTC. Amino acid sequence: CAWSAKGAIYEQYF.

This clonotype was detected only a few times. CDR3 nucleotides: TGCAGCGTCACCGGGACAGGGGGCCCCTACGAGCAGTACTTC. Translated, it gives CSVTGTGGPYEQYF. V and J are TRBV29-1 and TRBJ2-7; 12 bases line up with TRBD1. The V gene's germline CDR1 is SQVTM and CDR2 ANQGSEA. The CDR3 runs to 14 residues. The V and J ends lost 6 bases and 2 bases, in that order; junction bases with no gene match: 5.

This clonotype was counted between two and nine times. The gene calls are TRBV28 and TRBJ2-5; D possibly corresponds to TRBD1 (6 bases). V lost 1 base and J 4 bases, leaving 16 bases between the germline ends. Germline CDR1 and CDR2: MDHEN and SYDVKM. This CDR3 is built from 16 residues. The CDR3: CASSLLGRGPSETQYF. For the CDR3, the DNA is TGTGCCAGCAGTTTATTAGGCAGGGGCCCCTCAGAGACCCAGTACTTC.

CDR3 loop: CASSISGPSTDTQYF. As DNA, the CDR3 is TGTGCCAGTAGTATAAGCGGCCCCAGCACAGATACGCAGTATTTT. The chain has TRBV19 and TRBJ2-3, with D maybe TRBD2 (5 bases). The germline V and J ends were trimmed by 2 bases and 0 bases, with 9 bases remaining between them. The CDR3 length is 15 residues. CDR1 and CDR2 (germline): LNHDA, SQIVND (reference sequence). Supplemented by reference TRBV19 and TRBJ2-3, the full variable domain reads DGGITQSPKYLFRKEGQNVTLSCEQNLNHDAMYWYRQDPGQGLRLIYYSQIVNDFQKGDIAEGYSVSREKKESFPLTVTSAQKNPTAFYLCASSISGPSTDTQYFGPGTRLTVL.

The V and J genes are TRBV7-6 and TRBJ2-1, with 11 bases matching TRBD2. Trimming cost V 4 bases and J 2 bases; bases outside gene matches: 1. CDR3 length equals 15 residues. Germline assignment: CDR1 SGHVS and CDR2 FNYEAQ. This chain's CDR3 is CASSSTSGTYNEQFF. In DNA form, the CDR3 reads TGTGCCAGCAGCTCGACTAGCGGGACCTACAATGAGCAGTTCTTC. Looking up the rest from reference TRBV7-6 and TRBJ2-1 gives the full variable domain: GAGVSQSPRYKVTKRGQDVALRCDPISGHVSLYWYRQALGQGPEFLTYFNYEAQQDKSGLPNDRFSAERPEGSISTLTIQRTEQRDSAMYRCASSSTSGTYNEQFFGPGTRLTVL.

The rearrangement uses TRBV12-3 or TRBV12-4 and TRBJ2-7; 13 nucleotides agree with TRBD2. The J segment lost 5 bases and the V segment lost 5 bases, leaving 9 bases of the junction unmatched. The length of the CDR3 is 16 residues. The CDR3 reads CASSARLAGGYDEQYF. The CDR3 DNA is TGTGCCAGCAGTGCGAGACTAGCGGGAGGATACGACGAGCAGTACTTC.

In this sample, this clonotype turned up many times. V usage is TRBV6-1 and J usage is TRBJ1-5; 11 nucleotides line up with TRBD1. The CDR3 length is 19 residues. CDR1 MNHNS and CDR2 SASEGT come from the germline V gene. V trimming: 1 base; J trimming: 6 bases; junction bases outside the gene matches: 14. CDR3 region: CASSEGWGQGGIRGQPQHF. CDR3 sequence (DNA): TGTGCCAGCAGTGAAGGTTGGGGACAGGGGGGCATTAGAGGTCAGCCCCAGCATTTT.

This clonotype has ten or more counts. The genes are TRBV13 and TRBJ2-5, with 8 nucleotides matching TRBD1. Germline V lookup: CDR1 PRHDT, CDR2 FYEKMQ (reference sequence). This CDR3 is 16 amino acids long. J lost 0 bases, V lost 2 bases, and 5 bases had no gene match. The CDR3 DNA is TGTGCCAGCAGCTTACAGGACAGGGTGAACCAAGAGACCCAGTACTTC. It translates to CASSLQDRVNQETQYF.

This clonotype occurred many times. The V gene is TRBV20-1, the J gene TRBJ2-7; 10 nucleotides align to TRBD2. The CDR3 sequence is 14 residues long. V gave up 5 bases and J gave up 5 bases; unmatched junction bases: 9. In germline, CDR1 is DFQATT, CDR2 SNEGSKA (reference sequence). The CDR3 protein is CSALFLAGADEQYF. CDR3 DNA: TGCAGTGCTCTATTCCTAGCGGGAGCGGACGAGCAGTACTTC.

This clonotype was seen repeatedly, ten times or more. This rearrangement joins TRBV10-3 to TRBJ1-4; D is uncertain. Germline CDR1 and CDR2: ENHRY and SYGVKD. This CDR3 is 18 amino acids long. V lost 0 bases and J 5 bases, leaving 19 bases between the germline ends. The CDR3 region is CAISESIRGPGPNEKLFF. The CDR3 coding sequence is TGTGCCATCAGTGAGTCGATTCGGGGTCCGGGCCCGAATGAAAAACTGTTTTTT.

This clonotype was detected ten times or more. V gene TRBV30 combines with J gene TRBJ2-7; the match to TRBD2 covers 8 bases. This CDR3 has 16 residues. Germline-derived CDR1 and CDR2 are GTSNPN and SVGIG (reference sequence). V dropped 2 bases and J dropped 2; count of bases not matched to a gene: 11. The CDR3 is CAWSSPPGLAPYEQYF. CDR3 sequence (DNA): TGTGCCTGGAGTTCTCCCCCCGGACTAGCTCCCTACGAGCAGTACTTC.